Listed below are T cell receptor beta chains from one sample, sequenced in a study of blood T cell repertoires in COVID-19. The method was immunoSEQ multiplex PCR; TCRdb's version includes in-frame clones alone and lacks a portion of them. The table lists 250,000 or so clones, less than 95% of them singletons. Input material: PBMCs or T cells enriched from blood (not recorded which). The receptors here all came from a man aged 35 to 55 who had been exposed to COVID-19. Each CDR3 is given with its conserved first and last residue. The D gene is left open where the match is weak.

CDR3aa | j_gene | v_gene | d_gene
CASSQDSPGFSGRPNEQFF | TRBJ2-1 | TRBV4-2 | TRBD2
CASSYGAGGPSGQETQYF | TRBJ2-5 | TRBV6-2/TRBV6-3 | TRBD2
CASSKDRGPQHF | TRBJ1-5 | TRBV19 | TRBD1
CASRPGTGDFYGYTF | TRBJ1-2 | TRBV28 | TRBD1
CASRGTGSYEQYF | TRBJ2-7 | TRBV27 | TRBD1
CASSPSGVGSPLHF | TRBJ1-6 | TRBV18 | .
CASSSRQGPHEQYF | TRBJ2-7 | TRBV28 | TRBD1
CASSVEGTSFYEQYF | TRBJ2-7 | TRBV9 | TRBD2
CASGIMGPQYEQYF | TRBJ2-7 | TRBV27 | .
CASSVDRVGASNYGYTF | TRBJ1-2 | TRBV9 | .
CASNSGHTNTGELFF | TRBJ2-2 | TRBV5-1 | .
CASTGPGQGAIFNFNTEAFF | TRBJ1-1 | TRBV7-9 | TRBD1
CASSLSVRTDTEAFF | TRBJ1-1 | TRBV27 | .
CASIWGTSGNGSYNEQFF | TRBJ2-1 | TRBV5-1 | TRBD2
CASNDRQFNEKLFF | TRBJ1-4 | TRBV28 | .
CASSEPGLAGENEQFF | TRBJ2-1 | TRBV25-1 | TRBD2
CSVPEEYF | TRBJ2-3 | TRBV29-1 | .
CASSSTGAPRTDTQYF | TRBJ2-3 | TRBV19 | TRBD1
CASSRGTAGNTIYF | TRBJ1-3 | TRBV18 | TRBD1
CASSQDQGYEQYF | TRBJ2-7 | TRBV3-1/TRBV3-2 | .
CASSPTAAAGYTF | TRBJ1-2 | TRBV18 | .
CASTLGAGGNQPQHF | TRBJ1-5 | TRBV19 | TRBD1
CASGNSYEQYF | TRBJ2-7 | TRBV16 | .
CASSAYLTSGLSSYEQYF | TRBJ2-7 | TRBV18 | TRBD2